These 14 T cell receptor beta chains came from one sample sequenced in a study of T cell responses to AZD1222 COVID-19 vaccine. Produced via immunoSEQ multiplex PCR; TCRdb's table is partial and in-frame only. The sample holds approximately 150,000 clones, less than 95% seen once. Source: peripheral blood, taken on day 0 of AZD1222 vaccination. These receptor sequences come from an adult in good health.

The gene calls are TRBV5-1 and TRBJ2-7, with a weak D call TRBD2 (7 bases). Trimming left V 3 bases short and J 2 bases short, with 21 bases between. This CDR3 comprises 17 residues. Looked up from germline, CDR1 is SGHRS and CDR2 is YFSETQ. This chain's CDR3 is CASSWGGLAHTTYEQYF. CDR3 nucleotide sequence: TGCGCCAGCAGCTGGGGGGGCCTAGCCCATACAACCTACGAGCAGTACTTC.

The chain is built from TRBV3-1 (or the pseudogene TRBV3-2) and TRBJ2-7, with 8 positions matching TRBD1. The germline CDR1 and CDR2 sequences are LGHDT and YNNKEL (reference sequence). The junction had 6 bases not matched to a gene; V was cut back by 3 bases and J by 2 bases. There are 15 residues in the CDR3. CDR3 region: CASSQGTQGAYEQYF. The CDR3 nucleotides read TGTGCCAGCAGCCAGGGGACACAGGGGGCCTACGAGCAGTACTTC.

The chain has TRBV7-8 and TRBJ1-5; 9 bases match TRBD1. This CDR3 spans 14 amino acids. CDR1 and CDR2 from the germline V gene are SGHVS and FQNEAQ. The trim removed 4 bases at V and 8 bases at J, leaving 6 bases unmatched. CDR3 amino acids: CASSSGTGREPQHF. CDR3 DNA: TGTGCCAGCAGCTCAGGGACAGGGAGAGAGCCCCAGCATTTT.

The chain is built from TRBV12-3 or TRBV12-4 and TRBJ2-1; D is unclear. The CDR3 is made up of 12 amino acids. Deletions cut 0 bases from V and 15 bases from J, with 12 bases between. The DNA of the CDR3 is TGTGCCAGCAGTTTAGCGCTACGGTCGGTGTTCTTC. Translation gives CASSLALRSVFF.

This chain links TRBV7-9 with TRBJ2-3, with D maybe TRBD1 (6 bases). The CDR3 has 15 amino acids. Trimming cost V 3 bases and J 3 bases, with 13 bases left between them. Germline V CDR1 and CDR2: SEHNR, FQNEAQ (reference sequence). CDR3 sequence (DNA): TGTGCCAGCAGCTTTGGGGGCAAGACAACAGATACGCAGTATTTT. Translating gives CASSFGGKTTDTQYF.

The chain carries TRBV5-4 and TRBJ1-5; the D is unclear. Germline values: CDR1 SGHNT, CDR2 YYREEE (reference sequence). Trimming stripped 4 bases from V and 9 bases from J, with 11 bases between. CDR3 length equals 12 residues. The CDR3 DNA reads as TGTGCCAGCAGCGAGCCTTTAGGGCCCCAGCATTTT. Protein product: CASSEPLGPQHF.

This chain connects TRBV9 to TRBJ1-6; 9 nucleotides align to TRBD1. This CDR3 has 15 amino acids. CDR1 and CDR2 from the germline V gene are SGDLS and YYNGEE. Trimming took 2 bases from V and 9 from J; bases not matched to a gene: 6. CDR3 sequence (DNA): TGTGCCAGCAGCGTCTCGGGACAGGGCGCTTCACCCCTCCACTTT. It is translated as CASSVSGQGASPLHF.

The chain recombines TRBV6-2 or TRBV6-3 with TRBJ1-2; D not resolved. V gave up 1 base and J gave up 6 bases, with 9 bases separating them. The CDR3 length is 13 residues. The germline gives CDR1 MNHEY, CDR2 SVGEGT. CDR3 nucleotides: TGTGCCAGCAGTTACTGGCGGTCGGATGGCTACACCTTC. This gives the protein CASSYWRSDGYTF.

This chain uses TRBV20-1 with TRBJ1-4, with D maybe TRBD1 (5 bases). The ends were cut back, 3 bases at V and 6 bases at J, with 14 bases in the middle. This CDR3 spans 14 amino acids. Per the germline V gene, CDR1 is DFQATT and CDR2 is SNEGSKA (reference sequence). CDR3 DNA sequence: TGCAGTGCTAGTTTCGGGGCGTCTGATGAAAAACTGTTTTTT. The encoded protein is CSASFGASDEKLFF.

The chain joins TRBV7-6 to TRBJ1-1; D uncertain. This CDR3 spans 16 amino acids. Trimming cost V 1 base and J 2 bases, with 14 bases left between them. Germline values: CDR1 SGHVS, CDR2 FNYEAQ. The CDR3: CASSLGPETSNTEAFF. The CDR3 nucleotides are TGTGCCAGCAGCTTAGGTCCGGAGACGAGTAACACTGAAGCTTTCTTT. The whole variable domain, filled in from reference TRBV7-6 and TRBJ1-1, reads GAGVSQSPRYKVTKRGQDVALRCDPISGHVSLYWYRQALGQGPEFLTYFNYEAQQDKSGLPNDRFSAERPEGSISTLTIQRTEQRDSAMYRCASSLGPETSNTEAFFGQGTRLTVV.

This chain links TRBV10-3 with TRBJ1-3, with 10 bases lining up with TRBD1. This CDR3 spans 17 amino acids. Germline V CDR1 and CDR2: ENHRY, SYGVKD. Trimming at V came to 4 bases and at J to 4 bases, leaving 10 bases not matched to a gene. The CDR3 here is CAISGSLGQGSGNTIYF. The CDR3 bases are TGTGCCATCAGTGGCAGCCTGGGACAGGGGTCCGGAAACACCATATATTTT.

The chain recombines TRBV5-6 with TRBJ1-4; weak D call: TRBD1 (6 bases). The CDR3 runs 16 residues. Germline loops: CDR1 SGHDT, CDR2 YYEEEE. Deletions cut 1 base from V and 6 bases from J, with 16 bases between. CDR3 in DNA: TGTGCCAGCAGCTTGCGCAGGGGTTCCGAATATGAAAAACTGTTTTTT. This codes for CASSLRRGSEYEKLFF.

CDR3 DNA: TGTGCCAGCAGCACCGGGACAGGGCTGTACAATGAGCAGTTCTTC. Its translation: CASSTGTGLYNEQFF. The chain couples TRBV9 to TRBJ2-1, with 9 nucleotides matching TRBD1. J lost 4 bases, V lost 4 bases, and 6 bases had no gene match. There are 15 residues in the CDR3. Germline CDR1 SGDLS, CDR2 YYNGEE. Full variable domain (rest looked up from reference TRBV9 and TRBJ2-1): DSGVTQTPKHLITATGQRVTLRCSPRSGDLSVYWYQQSLDQGLQFLIQYYNGEERAKGNILERFSAQQFPDLHSELNLSSLELGDSALYFCASSTGTGLYNEQFFGPGTRLTVL.

V usage is TRBV2 and J usage is TRBJ1-5; 9 nucleotides agree with TRBD1. CDR3 size: 18 residues. J was trimmed by 4 bases and V by 7 bases; bases with no gene match: 17. Germline V lookup: CDR1 SNHLY, CDR2 FYNNEI. The CDR3 DNA follows: TGTGCCAGCAAACATTCCTTATTCCGGGACAGGGATAATCAGCCCCAGCATTTT. Amino acid sequence: CASKHSLFRDRDNQPQHF.